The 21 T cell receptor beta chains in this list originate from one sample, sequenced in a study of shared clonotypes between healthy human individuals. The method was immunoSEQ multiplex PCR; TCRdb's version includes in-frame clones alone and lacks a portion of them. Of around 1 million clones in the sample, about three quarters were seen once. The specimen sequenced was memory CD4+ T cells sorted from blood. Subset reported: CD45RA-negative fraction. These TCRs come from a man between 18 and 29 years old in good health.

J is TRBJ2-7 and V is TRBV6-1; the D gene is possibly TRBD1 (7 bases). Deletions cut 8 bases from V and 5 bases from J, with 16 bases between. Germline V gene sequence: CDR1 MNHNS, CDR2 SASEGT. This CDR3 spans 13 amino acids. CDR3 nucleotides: TGTGCCAGCCCATTTCCAGGGGGGCACGAGCAGTACTTC. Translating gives CASPFPGGHEQYF.

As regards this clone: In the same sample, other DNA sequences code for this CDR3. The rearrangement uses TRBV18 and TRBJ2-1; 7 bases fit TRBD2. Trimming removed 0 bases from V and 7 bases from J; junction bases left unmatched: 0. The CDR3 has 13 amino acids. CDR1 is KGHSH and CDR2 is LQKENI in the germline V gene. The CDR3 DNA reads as TGTGCCAGCTCACCACCGGGAGGGAATGAGCAGTTCTTC. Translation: CASSPPGGNEQFF.

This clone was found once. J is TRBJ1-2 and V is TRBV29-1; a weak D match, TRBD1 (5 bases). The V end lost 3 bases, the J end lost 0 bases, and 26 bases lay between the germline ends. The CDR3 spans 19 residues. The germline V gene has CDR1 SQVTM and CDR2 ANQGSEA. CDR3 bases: TGCAGCGTTGATACCCCTCGTCTGGACGCGGGACCAACTAACTATGGCTACACCTTC. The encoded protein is CSVDTPRLDAGPTNYGYTF.

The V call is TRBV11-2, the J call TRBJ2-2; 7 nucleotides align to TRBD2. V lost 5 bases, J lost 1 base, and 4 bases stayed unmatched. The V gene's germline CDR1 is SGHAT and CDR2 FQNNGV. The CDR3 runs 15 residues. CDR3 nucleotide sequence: TGTGCCAGCAGCCTTAGCGGGTTGAACACCGGGGAGCTGTTTTTT. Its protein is CASSLSGLNTGELFF.

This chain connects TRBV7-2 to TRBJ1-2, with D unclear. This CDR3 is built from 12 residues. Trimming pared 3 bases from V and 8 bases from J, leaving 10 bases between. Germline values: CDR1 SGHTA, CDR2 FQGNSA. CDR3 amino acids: CASSFRNGGYTF. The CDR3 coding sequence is TGTGCCAGCAGCTTCCGCAATGGCGGCTACACCTTC.

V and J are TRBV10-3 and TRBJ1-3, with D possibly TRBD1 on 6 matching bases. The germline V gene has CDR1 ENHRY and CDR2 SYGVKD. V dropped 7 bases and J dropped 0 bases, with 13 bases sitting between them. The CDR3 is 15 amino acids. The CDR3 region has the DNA TGTGCCATCAAGCCGGACAGCCGCTCTGGAAACACCATATATTTT. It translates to CAIKPDSRSGNTIYF.

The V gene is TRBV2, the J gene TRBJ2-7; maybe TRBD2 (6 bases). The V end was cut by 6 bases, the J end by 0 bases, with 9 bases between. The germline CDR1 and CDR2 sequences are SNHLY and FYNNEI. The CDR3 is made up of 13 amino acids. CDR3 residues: CASSRLGSYEQYF. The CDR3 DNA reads TGTGCCAGCAGCCGACTAGGCTCCTACGAGCAGTACTTC.

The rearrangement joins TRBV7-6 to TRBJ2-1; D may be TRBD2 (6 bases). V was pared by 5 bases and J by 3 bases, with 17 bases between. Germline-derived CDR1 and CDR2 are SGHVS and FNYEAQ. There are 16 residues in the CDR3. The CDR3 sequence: CASSLAGGSIYNEQFF. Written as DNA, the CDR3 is TGTGCCAGCAGCCTCGCCGGGGGATCAATCTACAATGAGCAGTTCTTC.

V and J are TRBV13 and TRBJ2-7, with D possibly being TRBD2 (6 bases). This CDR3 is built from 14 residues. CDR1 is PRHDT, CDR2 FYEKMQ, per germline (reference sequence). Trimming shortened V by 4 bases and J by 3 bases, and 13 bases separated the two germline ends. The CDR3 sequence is CASSSPAGNYEQYF. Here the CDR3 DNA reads TGTGCCAGCAGCTCCCCTGCGGGGAACTACGAGCAGTACTTC.

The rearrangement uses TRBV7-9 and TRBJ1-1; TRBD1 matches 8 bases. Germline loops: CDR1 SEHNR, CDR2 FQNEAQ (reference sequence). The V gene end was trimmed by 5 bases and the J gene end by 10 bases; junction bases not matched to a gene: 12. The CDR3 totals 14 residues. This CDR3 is CASSHVVRDRGAFF. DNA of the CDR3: TGTGCCAGCAGCCACGTCGTTAGAGACAGGGGAGCTTTCTTT.

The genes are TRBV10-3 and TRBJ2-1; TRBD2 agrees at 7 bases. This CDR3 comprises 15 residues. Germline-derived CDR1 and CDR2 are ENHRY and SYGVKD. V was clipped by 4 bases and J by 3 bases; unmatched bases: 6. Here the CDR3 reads CAISGDGGIYNEQFF. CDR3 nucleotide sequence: TGTGCCATCAGTGGGGACGGGGGGATCTACAATGAGCAGTTCTTC.

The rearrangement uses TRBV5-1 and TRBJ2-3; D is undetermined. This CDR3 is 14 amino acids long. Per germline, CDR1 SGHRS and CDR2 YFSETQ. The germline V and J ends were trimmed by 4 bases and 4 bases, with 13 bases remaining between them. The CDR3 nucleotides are TGCGCCAGCAGCCCGCCGGGCTCGCCAGATACGCAGTATTTT. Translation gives CASSPPGSPDTQYF.

In DNA, the CDR3 is TGCGCCAGCCATCCGACTAGCGGGGGCTACAATGAGCAGTTCTTC. It is translated as CASHPTSGGYNEQFF. The V gene is TRBV10-2, the J gene TRBJ2-1; 12 bases match TRBD2. The V gene's germline CDR1 is WSHSY and CDR2 SAAADI. V shed 8 bases, J shed 3 bases, and the junction held 5 bases outside the gene matches. There are 15 residues in the CDR3.

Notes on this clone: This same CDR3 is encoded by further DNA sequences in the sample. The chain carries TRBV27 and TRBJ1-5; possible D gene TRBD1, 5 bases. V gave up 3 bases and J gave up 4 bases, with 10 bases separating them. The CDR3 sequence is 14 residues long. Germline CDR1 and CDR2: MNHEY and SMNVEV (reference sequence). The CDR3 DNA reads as TGTGCCAGCAGTTTCGGGCAGGGAAATCAGCCCCAGCATTTT. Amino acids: CASSFGQGNQPQHF.

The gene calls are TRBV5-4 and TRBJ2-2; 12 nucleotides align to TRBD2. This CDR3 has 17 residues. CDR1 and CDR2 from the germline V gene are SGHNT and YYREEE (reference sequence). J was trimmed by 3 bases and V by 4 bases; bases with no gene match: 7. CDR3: CASSPGGLAGYTGELFF. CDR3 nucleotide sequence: TGTGCCAGCAGCCCGGGAGGACTAGCGGGGTACACCGGGGAGCTGTTTTTT. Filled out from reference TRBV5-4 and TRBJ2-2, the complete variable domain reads ETGVTQSPTHLIKTRGQQVTLRCSSQSGHNTVSWYQQALGQGPQFIFQYYREEENGRGNFPPRFSGLQFPNYSSELNVNALELDDSALYLCASSPGGLAGYTGELFFGEGSRLTVL.

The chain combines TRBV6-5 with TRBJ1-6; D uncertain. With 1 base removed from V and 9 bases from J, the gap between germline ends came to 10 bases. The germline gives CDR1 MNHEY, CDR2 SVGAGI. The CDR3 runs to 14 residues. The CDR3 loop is CASSYLAGVSPLHF. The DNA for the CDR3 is TGTGCCAGCAGTTACTTGGCAGGAGTTTCACCCCTCCACTTT.

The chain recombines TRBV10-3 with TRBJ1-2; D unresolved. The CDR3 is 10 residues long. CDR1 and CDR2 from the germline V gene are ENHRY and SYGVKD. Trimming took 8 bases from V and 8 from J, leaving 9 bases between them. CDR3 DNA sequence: TGTGCCATCGGATTGTACGGCTACACCTTC. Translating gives CAIGLYGYTF.

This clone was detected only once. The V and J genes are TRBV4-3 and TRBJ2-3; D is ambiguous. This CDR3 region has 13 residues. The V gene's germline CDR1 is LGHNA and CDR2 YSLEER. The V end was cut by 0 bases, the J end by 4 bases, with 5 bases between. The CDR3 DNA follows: TGCGCCAGCAGCCAAGATTCCCCAGATACGCAGTATTTT. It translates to CASSQDSPDTQYF.

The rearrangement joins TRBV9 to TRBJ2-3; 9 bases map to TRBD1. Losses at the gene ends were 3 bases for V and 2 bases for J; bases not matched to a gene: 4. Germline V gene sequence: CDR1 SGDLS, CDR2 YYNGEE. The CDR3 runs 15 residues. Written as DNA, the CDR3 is TGTGCCAGCAGCGCAAGGGACAGGGACACAGATACGCAGTATTTT. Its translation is CASSARDRDTDTQYF.

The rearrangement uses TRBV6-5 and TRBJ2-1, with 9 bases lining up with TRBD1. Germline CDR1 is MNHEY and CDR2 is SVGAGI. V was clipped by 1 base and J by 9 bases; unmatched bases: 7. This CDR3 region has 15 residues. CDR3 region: CASSYWDREGSEQFF. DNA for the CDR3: TGTGCCAGCAGTTACTGGGACAGGGAAGGAAGTGAGCAGTTCTTC.

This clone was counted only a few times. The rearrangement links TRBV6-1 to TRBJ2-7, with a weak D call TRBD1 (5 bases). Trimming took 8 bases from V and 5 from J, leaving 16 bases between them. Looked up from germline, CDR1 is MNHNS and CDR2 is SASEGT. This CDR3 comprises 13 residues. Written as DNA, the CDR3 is TGTGCCAGCGCTTGGCAGGGCCAAAACGAGCAGTACTTC. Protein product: CASAWQGQNEQYF.